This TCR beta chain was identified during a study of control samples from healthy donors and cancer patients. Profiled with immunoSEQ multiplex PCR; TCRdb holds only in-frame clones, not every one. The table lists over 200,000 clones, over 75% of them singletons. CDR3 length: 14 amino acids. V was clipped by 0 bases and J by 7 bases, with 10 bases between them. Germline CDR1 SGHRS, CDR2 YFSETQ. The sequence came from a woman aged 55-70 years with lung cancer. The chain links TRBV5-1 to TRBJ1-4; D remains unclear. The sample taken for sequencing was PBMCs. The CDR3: CASSLAGIGEKLFF. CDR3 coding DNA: TGCGCCAGCAGCTTGGCGGGGATCGGTGAAAAACTGTTTTTT.